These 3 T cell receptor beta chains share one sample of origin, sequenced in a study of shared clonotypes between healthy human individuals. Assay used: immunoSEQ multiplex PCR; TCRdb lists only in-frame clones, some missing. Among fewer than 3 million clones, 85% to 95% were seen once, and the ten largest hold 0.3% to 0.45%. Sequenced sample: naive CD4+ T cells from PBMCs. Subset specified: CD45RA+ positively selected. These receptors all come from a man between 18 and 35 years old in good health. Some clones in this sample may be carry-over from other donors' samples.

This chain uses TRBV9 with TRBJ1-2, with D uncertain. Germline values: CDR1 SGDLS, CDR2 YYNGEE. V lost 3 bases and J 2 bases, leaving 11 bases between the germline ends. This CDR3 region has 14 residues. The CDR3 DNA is TGTGCCAGCAGCGAGGGCGGAGCCAACTATGGCTACACCTTC. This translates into CASSEGGANYGYTF.

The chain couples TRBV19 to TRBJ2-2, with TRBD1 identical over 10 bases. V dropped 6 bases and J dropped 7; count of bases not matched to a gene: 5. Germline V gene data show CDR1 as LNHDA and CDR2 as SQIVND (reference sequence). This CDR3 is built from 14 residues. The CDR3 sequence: CASRSGQGFGELFF. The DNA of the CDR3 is TGTGCCAGTAGGTCGGGACAGGGGTTCGGGGAGCTGTTTTTT.

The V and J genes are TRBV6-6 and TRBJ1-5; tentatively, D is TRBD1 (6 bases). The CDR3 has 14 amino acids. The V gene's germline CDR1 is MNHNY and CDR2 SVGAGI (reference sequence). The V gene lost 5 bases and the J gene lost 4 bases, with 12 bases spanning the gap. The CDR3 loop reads CASSTDRTNQPQHF. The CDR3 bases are TGTGCCAGCAGTACAGACAGGACTAATCAGCCCCAGCATTTT.